The 25 T cell receptor beta chains below all came from one sample that was sequenced in a study of OX40 agonist ivuxolimab in advanced cancers. Some clones are missing from TCRdb's copy, which holds only in-frame ones; the method was immunoSEQ multiplex PCR. In the table there are about 41,000 clones, approximately 89% of which are singletons. The source was CD4+ or CD8+ T cells sorted from blood, collected in a trial of the OX40 agonist ivuxolimab. The receptors were gathered from an adult with an advanced solid tumor such as melanoma, head and neck, liver or kidney cancer.

The chain links TRBV7-9 to TRBJ2-2; unclear D gene. The CDR3 totals 13 residues. The germline V and J ends were trimmed by 8 bases and 9 bases, with 16 bases remaining between them. Per the germline V gene, CDR1 is SEHNR and CDR2 is FQNEAQ (reference sequence). The CDR3 region has the DNA TGTGCCAGCCAGCTTAGTGAGTCCTGGGAGCTGTTTTTT. Translation gives CASQLSESWELFF. Full variable domain (missing parts from reference TRBV7-9 and TRBJ2-2): DTGVSQNPRHKITKRGQNVTFRCDPISEHNRLYWYRQTLGQGPEFLTYFQNEAQLEKSRLLSDRFSAERPKGSFSTLEIQRTEQGDSAMYLCASQLSESWELFFGEGSRLTVL.

This clone was observed a handful of times. CDR3 nucleotide sequence: TGTGCCAGCAGTGAGCAGGTTAGCTCTGGGGCCAACGTCCTGACTTTC. It yields the protein CASSEQVSSGANVLTF. The J gene is TRBJ2-6, the V gene TRBV6-4; D is uncertain. Germline V lookup: CDR1 MRHNA, CDR2 SNTAGT. V lost 3 bases and J lost 0, with 9 bases in between. The length of the CDR3 is 16 residues.

This clone turned up a few times. The chain links TRBV11-2 to TRBJ2-3; 8 nucleotides line up with TRBD2. Looked up from germline, CDR1 is SGHAT and CDR2 is FQNNGV. The J segment lost 3 bases and the V segment lost 5 bases, leaving 13 bases of the junction unmatched. CDR3 length equals 17 residues. CDR3 protein: CASSRSAGLVGTDTQYF. CDR3 nucleotides: TGTGCCAGCAGCCGATCGGCGGGACTAGTAGGTACAGATACGCAGTATTTT.

The V and J genes are TRBV27 and TRBJ2-7, with 10 bases matching TRBD2. The ends lost 5 bases at V and 0 bases at J; junction bases unmatched: 7. The germline CDR1 and CDR2 sequences are MNHEY and SMNVEV (reference sequence). The CDR3 has 16 amino acids. The CDR3 region has the DNA TGTGCCAGCAGTACGCTCAGCGGGAGGGGCTCCTACGAGCAGTACTTC. Translating gives CASSTLSGRGSYEQYF.

This clone was seen a single time. The V and J genes are TRBV5-6 and TRBJ1-1; 9 bases fit TRBD1. Germline V gives CDR1 SGHDT, CDR2 YYEEEE. The V and J ends lost 4 bases and 5 bases, in that order; junction bases with no gene match: 6. This CDR3 has 14 amino acids. CDR3 nucleotides: TGTGCCAGCAGCCCCGGACAGGGGAGGACTGAAGCTTTCTTT. Protein product: CASSPGQGRTEAFF.

Regarding this clone: Distinct nucleotide sequences in the sample also encode this CDR3. The J gene is TRBJ2-7, the V gene TRBV11-2; D is ambiguous. The CDR3 has 12 residues. Germline V gene sequence: CDR1 SGHAT, CDR2 FQNNGV. Trimming pared 1 base from V and 3 bases from J, leaving 4 bases between. The CDR3 is CASSLVGYEQYF. The CDR3 nucleotides read TGTGCCAGCAGCTTAGTAGGCTACGAGCAGTACTTC.

The rearrangement links TRBV6-5 to TRBJ2-7; 8 bases fit TRBD2. With 4 bases clipped from V and 6 bases from J, the junction kept 11 bases outside the gene matches. The germline V gene encodes CDR1 MNHEY and CDR2 SVGAGI. CDR3 length: 15 residues. The CDR3 DNA sequence: TGTGCCAGCAGTTTGCCCCCGGGGGGGGCCGGCGAGCAGTACTTC. Protein product: CASSLPPGGAGEQYF.

This chain joins TRBV27 and TRBJ1-4; a possible D gene is TRBD1 (5 bases). Germline V CDR1 and CDR2: MNHEY, SMNVEV (reference sequence). The CDR3 sequence is 15 residues long. V was pared by 0 bases and J by 9 bases, with 14 bases between. The CDR3, as DNA: TGTGCCAGCAGTTTATCTTGGGGCGCGAGGAAAAAACTGTTTTTT. Its translation: CASSLSWGARKKLFF.

The gene calls are TRBV27 and TRBJ2-3; TRBD1 aligns across 10 bases. Germline V gene lookup returns CDR1 MNHEY and CDR2 SMNVEV (reference sequence). V lost 7 bases, J lost 2 bases, and 9 bases stayed unmatched. CDR3 length equals 16 residues. CDR3 loop: CASTPGTGVFTDTQYF. The CDR3 DNA reads TGTGCCAGCACACCCGGGACAGGGGTTTTCACAGATACGCAGTATTTT.

The V and J genes are TRBV5-1 and TRBJ2-3; 8 positions agree with TRBD1. CDR1 and CDR2 (germline): SGHRS, YFSETQ. There are 15 residues in the CDR3. The V gene end was trimmed by 2 bases and the J gene end by 5 bases; junction bases not matched to a gene: 7. The CDR3 nucleotides read TGCGCCAGCAGCTTCGGGGACAGGACCCAAGATACGCAGTATTTT. Translating gives CASSFGDRTQDTQYF.

The chain carries TRBV7-2 and TRBJ2-3; 7 bases align to TRBD2. The trim removed 5 bases at V and 3 bases at J, leaving 5 bases unmatched. Germline lookup yields CDR1 SGHTA and CDR2 FQGNSA. The length of the CDR3 is 14 residues. CDR3 DNA sequence: TGTGCCAGCAGCCCAACGGGGGGTACAGATACGCAGTATTTT. Translating gives CASSPTGGTDTQYF. Full variable domain (remainder filled in from reference TRBV7-2 and TRBJ2-3): GAGVSQSPSNKVTEKGKDVELRCDPISGHTALYWYRQSLGQGLEFLIYFQGNSAPDKSGLPSDRFSAERTGGSVSTLTIQRTQQEDSAVYLCASSPTGGTDTQYFGPGTRLTVL.

The gene calls are TRBV19 and TRBJ2-1; D unresolved. Per germline, CDR1 LNHDA and CDR2 SQIVND (reference sequence). Trimming stripped 3 bases from V and 7 bases from J, with 4 bases between. The CDR3 covers 11 residues. The CDR3 spells CASSIGNEQFF. The CDR3 DNA is TGTGCCAGTAGTATCGGGAATGAGCAGTTCTTC.

The V call is TRBV9, the J call TRBJ2-1; maybe TRBD1 (6 bases). Germline values: CDR1 SGDLS, CDR2 YYNGEE. The CDR3 runs 16 residues. Trimming removed 4 bases at V and 5 bases at J, with 19 bases between. The CDR3 loop reads CASSPRGSKRDNEQFF. Here the CDR3 DNA reads TGTGCCAGCAGCCCGAGGGGGAGTAAAAGGGACAATGAGCAGTTCTTC.

The chain recombines TRBV6-5 with TRBJ2-5, with D perhaps TRBD1 (5 bases). The J call may be incorrect, as the DNA end agrees better with TRBJ2-7. This CDR3 contains 11 residues. CDR1 and CDR2 (germline): MNHEY, SVGAGI. The DNA for the CDR3 is TGTGCCAGTAGACAGTACCACGAGCAGTACTTC. Encoded protein: CASRQYHEQYF.

This chain uses TRBV28 with TRBJ2-7; 11 nucleotides match TRBD1. With V trimmed by 5 bases and J by 1 base, 7 bases remained unmatched. The CDR3 length is 16 residues. In germline, CDR1 is MDHEN, CDR2 SYDVKM. The CDR3: CASSARTGGGSYEQYF. The CDR3 coding sequence is TGTGCCAGCAGTGCCCGGACAGGGGGCGGATCCTACGAGCAGTACTTC.

The chain links TRBV9 to TRBJ2-7; no clear D. Trimming removed 0 bases at V and 2 bases at J, with 6 bases between. This CDR3 contains 13 residues. CDR1 SGDLS and CDR2 YYNGEE come from the germline V gene. DNA for the CDR3: TGTGCCAGCAGCGTAGGGCTCACCTACGAGCAGTACTTC. Translation: CASSVGLTYEQYF.

The chain has TRBV7-9 and TRBJ2-1; 7 nucleotides line up with TRBD2. Trimming cost V 5 bases and J 6 bases; bases outside gene matches: 10. CDR1 and CDR2 (germline): SEHNR, FQNEAQ (reference sequence). The CDR3 is 15 amino acids. DNA of the CDR3: TGTGCCAGCAGCGGAAGCGGGATACCCCTCAATGAGCAGTTCTTC. Translated, it gives CASSGSGIPLNEQFF.

The rearrangement joins TRBV15 to TRBJ1-2, with TRBD1 matching over 9 bases. V lost 5 bases, J lost 4 bases, and 14 bases stayed unmatched. The CDR3 loop spans 17 amino acids. Germline assignment: CDR1 LNHNV and CDR2 YYDKDF (reference sequence). The CDR3 loop reads CATSGIHRGLRIYGYTF. CDR3 nucleotides: TGTGCCACCAGCGGAATTCACAGGGGGCTTAGAATCTATGGCTACACCTTC.

This clone appeared once. The chain combines TRBV7-2 with TRBJ2-7; unclear D gene. The V gene's germline CDR1 is SGHTA and CDR2 FQGNSA. The CDR3 length is 11 residues. The V end was cut by 4 bases, the J end by 2 bases, with 3 bases between. The CDR3 DNA reads TGTGCCAGCAGCTCCACCTACGAGCAGTACTTC. Protein: CASSSTYEQYF.

This chain uses TRBV21-1 with TRBJ2-1; no DNA check was done on the table's D call, TRBD1. TRBV21-1 is marked as a pseudogene. CDR3 length: 16 amino acids. CDR3: CASSQGGQGAGNEQFF. The CDR3 DNA reads as TGTGCCAGCAGCCAAGGTGGGCAGGGGGCAGGGAATGAGCAGTTCTTC.

Comments on this clone: This sample also contains other DNA sequences that code for the same CDR3. V is TRBV27 and J is TRBJ1-5, with D hard to call. The germline V gene encodes CDR1 MNHEY and CDR2 SMNVEV (reference sequence). V was clipped by 6 bases and J by 1 base, with 10 bases between them. This CDR3 has 14 residues. The CDR3, as DNA: TGTGCCAGCAGCACCGGTCAGAGCAATCAGCCCCAGCATTTT. Its protein is CASSTGQSNQPQHF.

The CDR3 nucleotides read TGTGCCAGCAGCCTTAGCGTCCGGGAGGCCCCAGATACGCAGTATTTT. Residues: CASSLSVREAPDTQYF. The rearrangement joins TRBV7-9 to TRBJ2-3, with 7 nucleotides matching TRBD2. This CDR3 has 16 amino acids. After removal of 5 bases from V and 4 bases from J, the junction contained 12 bases not matched to a gene. Germline CDR1 and CDR2: SEHNR and FQNEAQ (reference sequence).

The rearrangement joins TRBV6-1 to TRBJ2-1; 7 nucleotides align to TRBD2. V dropped 3 bases and J dropped 3; count of bases not matched to a gene: 5. Germline V gene data show CDR1 as MNHNS and CDR2 as SASEGT. The CDR3 totals 15 residues. CDR3 coding DNA: TGTGCCAGCAGTGATCAGGCTAGCGGCTACAATGAGCAGTTCTTC. This sequence encodes CASSDQASGYNEQFF.

The CDR3 loop reads CASSDWDLGYTF. CDR3 coding DNA: TGTGCCAGCAGTGACTGGGACCTTGGCTACACCTTC. The V and J genes are TRBV6-1 and TRBJ1-2, with a possible D match to TRBD1 (5 bases). The CDR3 has 12 amino acids. Trimming took off 3 bases at V and 7 bases at J, with 9 bases between the two ends. Germline CDR1 is MNHNS and CDR2 is SASEGT.

This clone was recorded only once. Other nucleotide sequences from this sample produce the same CDR3. This rearrangement joins TRBV28 to TRBJ1-1; D is ambiguous. The CDR3 runs to 13 residues. Germline CDR1 is MDHEN and CDR2 is SYDVKM. The V end lost 3 bases, the J end lost 1 base, and 6 bases lay between the germline ends. CDR3 residues: CASSLGRNTEAFF. The CDR3, as DNA: TGTGCCAGCAGTTTGGGGAGGAACACTGAAGCTTTCTTT.